These T cell receptor beta chains were read from a single sample in a study of T cell responses to AZD1222 COVID-19 vaccine. Libraries were prepared by immunoSEQ multiplex PCR; TCRdb keeps only in-frame clonotypes and omits some of them. The sample gives approximately 110,000 clones, 88% of which show up once; 4.4% is in the top ten. Material: peripheral blood, obtained on day 0 of AZD1222 vaccination. These receptor sequences come from an adult in good health. CDR3s include the opening cysteine and the closing phenylalanine or tryptophan. D genes are given only for firm matches. The size entry is marked missing in some rows and otherwise reads once, few, many or a size class.

D | J | size | V | DNA | CDR3
TRBD1 | TRBJ2-1 | . | TRBV6-5 | TGTGCCAGCAGTTATACAGGGGGTACAATGAAGCAGTTCTTC | CASSYTGGTMKQFF
. | TRBJ2-2 | . | TRBV28 | TGTGCCAGCAGTTTGGACCAGCCGAACACCGGGGAGCTGTTTTTT | CASSLDQPNTGELFF
. | TRBJ1-2 | . | TRBV21-1 | TGTGCCAGCAGCACTAACTATGGCTACACCTTC | CASSTNYGYTF
TRBD1 | TRBJ2-5 | . | TRBV9 | TGTGCCAGCAGCGCCCCTGACAGGGGTGAGACCCAGTACTTC | CASSAPDRGETQYF
. | TRBJ2-6 | . | TRBV7-9 | TGTGCCAGCTCCCGATCTGGGGCCAACGTCCTGACTTTC | CASSRSGANVLTF
TRBD2 | TRBJ2-1 | . | TRBV10-2 | TGCGCCAGCAGTGAGTCAGGACTAGCTTACGGTGAGCAGTTCTTC | CASSESGLAYGEQFF
. | TRBJ2-3 | . | TRBV12-3/TRBV12-4 | TGTGCCAGCAGTTTATGGGGGGCAGATACGCAGTATTTT | CASSLWGADTQYF
TRBD2 | TRBJ2-7 | . | TRBV4-2 | TGTGCCAGCAGCCAAGCGCTAGCGGGAGGGCTGGAGCAGTACTTC | CASSQALAGGLEQYF
TRBD1 | TRBJ2-7 | . | TRBV28 | TGTGCCAGCAGTCATTCCCGGGACAGCTGGACCTACGAGCAGTACTTC | CASSHSRDSWTYEQYF
TRBD1 | TRBJ1-5 | . | TRBV19 | TGTGCCAGTAGCCACGACAGGGGGAATCAGCCCCAGCATTTT | CASSHDRGNQPQHF
TRBD1 | TRBJ2-1 | . | TRBV7-3 | TGTGCCAGCAGCCCCCAAGGACAGGGGCCCAATGAGCAGTTCTTC | CASSPQGQGPNEQFF
TRBD1 | TRBJ2-5 | once | TRBV27 | TGTGCCAGCAGTCGGGGGACAGGGGGCCCGACAAGTGGGACCCAGTACTTC | CASSRGTGGPTSGTQYF
TRBD1 | TRBJ2-1 | . | TRBV7-3 | TGTGCCAGCAGCGCACAGGGGGTCGGAGGTGAGCAGTTCTTC | CASSAQGVGGEQFF
. | TRBJ2-7 | . | TRBV4-3 | TGCGCCAGCAGCCAAGTTGGACAGACTTACGAGCAGTACTTC | CASSQVGQTYEQYF
. | TRBJ2-7 | . | TRBV28 | TGTGCCAGTTTAAACCGACAAAACTACGAGCAGTACTTC | CASLNRQNYEQYF
TRBD1 | TRBJ1-4 | . | TRBV19 | TGTGCCAGTAGTAATAGACAGGGAGGGGAAAAACTGTTTTTT | CASSNRQGGEKLFF
. | TRBJ2-3 | . | TRBV28 | TGTGCCAGCAGTTCCTCCTGGGGGGAGACGCGAGATACGCAGTATTTT | CASSSSWGETRDTQYF
. | TRBJ1-2 | few | TRBV21-1 | TGTGCCAGCAGCATGCGGGGGCTGGGGGCTAACTATGGCTACACCTTC | CASSMRGLGANYGYTF
TRBD1 | TRBJ1-4 | . | TRBV14 | TGTGCCAGCAGCCAGGGACAGCCCAATGAAAAACTGTTTTTT | CASSQGQPNEKLFF
TRBD1 | TRBJ2-7 | . | TRBV19 | TGTGCCAGTAGTACAGGGGGCATTGAGTACGAGCAGTACTTC | CASSTGGIEYEQYF
TRBD2 | TRBJ2-2 | . | TRBV6-6 | TGTGCCAGCAGTTACTCAAGGGAGGGCGCCGGGGAGCTGTTTTTT | CASSYSREGAGELFF
TRBD1 | TRBJ2-7 | . | TRBV7-8 | TGTGCCAGCAGCTTAGCGGGGGACAGGGACTACGAGCAGTACTTC | CASSLAGDRDYEQYF
. | TRBJ2-2 | . | TRBV2 | TGTGCCAGCAGTGGGGTTCCCACCGGGGAGCTGTTTTTT | CASSGVPTGELFF
. | TRBJ2-7 | . | TRBV6-2/TRBV6-3 | TGTGCCAGCAGCCCCCTCTTGACCCCTGAAAGCTCCTACGAGCAGTACTTC | CASSPLLTPESSYEQYF
. | TRBJ1-4 | . | TRBV11-2 | TGTGCCAGCAGCGTACAGGGTACTGAAAAACTGTTTTTT | CASSVQGTEKLFF
. | TRBJ2-6 | . | TRBV9 | TGTGCCAGCAATGCGCCTGGGGCCAACGTCCTGACTTTC | CASNAPGANVLTF
. | TRBJ1-1 | . | TRBV2 | TGTGCCAGCAGGGGCGTTACGGGCCGGCCTGATGCTTTCTTT | CASRGVTGRPDAFF
TRBD2 | TRBJ2-7 | once | TRBV29-1 | TGCAGCGTTGGAGGACTAGCGGAATACGAGCAGTACTTC | CSVGGLAEYEQYF
TRBD1 | TRBJ1-6 | once | TRBV2 | TGTGCCAGGGGGACAGGGGATAATTCACCCCTCCACTTT | CARGTGDNSPLHF
. | TRBJ1-2 | . | TRBV5-6 | TGTGCCAGCAGCTCCGAGAGGGCCAGGTCGGCGTCTAACTATGGCTACACCTTC | CASSSERARSASNYGYTF
. | TRBJ1-6 | . | TRBV2 | TGTGCCAGCACCGATGTGGATTCACCCCTCCACTTT | CASTDVDSPLHF
. | TRBJ1-1 | . | TRBV2 | TGTGCCAGCAGACCCGGGTCCCTCATCGCGGTGAACACTGAAGCTTTCTTT | CASRPGSLIAVNTEAFF
TRBD2 | TRBJ2-3 | few | TRBV6-4 | TGTGCCAGCAGACGACTAGCGGCTAGCACAGATACGCAGTATTTT | CASRRLAASTDTQYF
TRBD2 | TRBJ2-3 | . | TRBV24-1 | TGTGCCACCAAAGCCCCGGGAGGGCCAGATACGCAGTATTTT | CATKAPGGPDTQYF
TRBD2 | TRBJ2-3 | . | TRBV5-4 | TGTGCCAGCAGCGAAGAACGGGGGGGGATCAAGCAGTATTTT | CASSEERGGIKQYF
. | TRBJ2-2 | . | TRBV24-1 | TGTGCCACCAGTGAATCGGGGGCCACCGGGGAGCTGTTTTTT | CATSESGATGELFF
. | TRBJ1-5 | . | TRBV7-9 | TGTGCCACCGCGGAAGGGAATCAGCCCCAGCATTTT | CATAEGNQPQHF
. | TRBJ1-3 | . | TRBV7-9 | TGTGCCAGCAGCTTAGCTATCTCGGGGGACACCATATATTTT | CASSLAISGDTIYF
. | TRBJ2-7 | . | TRBV3-1/TRBV3-2 | TGTGCCAGCAGCCAAGCCGGCGAGCAGTACTTC | CASSQAGEQYF
. | TRBJ2-2 | . | TRBV11-2 | TGTGCCAGCAGCTTCCAGAATAGGGCCGGGGAGCTGTTTTTT | CASSFQNRAGELFF
TRBD1 | TRBJ1-1 | . | TRBV4-2 | TGTGCCAGCAGCCCGGGACAGGGGGTGAACACTGAAGCTTTCTTT | CASSPGQGVNTEAFF
TRBD2 | TRBJ2-7 | . | TRBV5-5 | TGTGCCAGCAGCTTGGCCGCCGGGGGAGGGTTAAGCTCCTACGAGCAGTACTTC | CASSLAAGGGLSSYEQYF